A single sample is the source of the 24 T cell receptor beta chains below, sequenced in a study of spatial heterogeneity in lung cancer. Broader study findings: Mutation tallies in tumors tracked expanded intratumoral alpha and beta TCR counts.

Time point defined: sample taken at primary tumor resection. TCRdb used MiXCR to reprocess the 5' RACE reads, holding one entry per CDR3 protein. The sample holds approximately 6,800 distinct CDR3 sequences, 13% to 15% seen once. Their recognized antigens are unknown. This specimen consisted of lung tumor tissue, obtained at surgery. These receptors all stem from a male donor with early-stage non-small cell lung cancer.

Ten or more counts support this clonotype. This beta chain slipped into a library made for alpha chains as a stray read, so its size is not meaningful. The chain carries TRBV7-2 and TRBJ1-5, with D perhaps TRBD1 (5 bases). This CDR3 is built from 15 residues. The germline V and J ends were trimmed by 1 base and 4 bases, with 11 bases remaining between them. Germline CDR1 and CDR2: SGHTA and FQGNSA. The CDR3: CASSLGARENQPQHF. In nucleotides, the CDR3 is TGTGCCAGCAGCTTAGGGGCCAGGGAGAATCAGCCCCAGCATTTT.

This clonotype has at least ten counts. The library was prepared for alpha chains; this beta chain is a stray read, so its frequency means little. The V and J genes are TRBV11-2 and TRBJ2-5; no clear D. This CDR3 spans 15 amino acids. Germline V gives CDR1 SGHAT, CDR2 FQNNGV. V shed 1 base and J shed 2 bases, with 11 bases lying between them. The CDR3 bases are TGTGCCAGCAGCTTAGTGAAGGGAACTCAAGAGACCCAGTACTTC. Protein: CASSLVKGTQETQYF.

On this clonotype: With the library built for alpha chains, this beta chain is off target and its frequency is not meaningful. The chain couples TRBV7-2 to TRBJ2-3; 7 bases are a match to TRBD2. CDR3 length: 16 residues. The V gene end was trimmed by 5 bases and the J gene end by 0 bases; junction bases not matched to a gene: 8. Germline CDR1 is SGHTA and CDR2 is FQGNSA. CDR3 sequence: CASSPRQGGSTDTQYF. The CDR3 nucleotides are TGTGCCAGCAGCCCCAGGCAGGGAGGGAGCACAGATACGCAGTATTTT.

This clonotype occurred a few times. The library was built for alpha chains, so this beta chain is an off-target read and its size means little. The J gene is TRBJ2-2, the V gene TRBV27, with 13 nucleotides matching TRBD2. Germline assignment: CDR1 MNHEY and CDR2 SMNVEV (reference sequence). Trimming at V came to 2 bases and at J to 6 bases, leaving 3 bases not matched to a gene. The length of the CDR3 is 16 residues. The CDR3 DNA sequence: TGTGCCAGCAGTTTAACACTAGCGGGAGGGCCCGGGGAGCTGTTTTTT. Protein sequence: CASSLTLAGGPGELFF.

This clonotype is categorized as medium-sized (0.01 to 0.1%). This beta chain came through as a stray read in a library set up for alpha chains, and its size says little. This chain connects TRBV6-6 to TRBJ2-2; D call uncertain. Germline CDR1 MNHNY, CDR2 SVGAGI (reference sequence). The CDR3 runs to 13 residues. The V and J ends lost 9 bases and 0 bases respectively, with 8 bases between them. Here the CDR3 reads CASKGSNTGELFF. CDR3 in DNA: TGTGCCAGTAAGGGTTCGAACACCGGGGAGCTGTTTTTT.

Comments on this clonotype: This beta chain lies outside the target of a library built for alpha chains; its clone size means little. The chain employs TRBV27 and TRBJ1-4; D remains unclear. The CDR3 runs 13 residues. Germline CDR1 MNHEY, CDR2 SMNVEV (reference sequence). The V gene lost 8 bases and the J gene lost 7 bases, with 14 bases spanning the gap. DNA for the CDR3: TGTGCCAGCGGTATGGAGAGGAGTGAAAAACTGTTTTTT. Translating gives CASGMERSEKLFF.

This clonotype was counted at least ten times. The library was prepared for alpha chains; this beta chain is a stray read, so its frequency means little. This chain joins TRBV30 and TRBJ2-2; TRBD1 matches at 8 bases. Germline assignment: CDR1 GTSNPN and CDR2 SVGIG (reference sequence). This CDR3 contains 19 residues. Trimming at V came to 6 bases and at J to 1 base, leaving 19 bases not matched to a gene. This chain's CDR3 is CACRDKRAGGILNTGELFF. The CDR3 DNA sequence: TGTGCCTGCCGGGATAAAAGGGCAGGGGGCATTTTGAACACCGGGGAGCTGTTTTTT.

This clonotype was observed at least ten times. This beta chain was picked up by a library intended for alpha chains and is off target, so its count carries little meaning. The chain has TRBV5-1 and TRBJ1-1; D remains unclear. The V gene lost 0 bases and the J gene lost 1 base, with 4 bases spanning the gap. The CDR3 is 13 residues long. The germline V gene has CDR1 SGHRS and CDR2 YFSETQ. DNA for the CDR3: TGCGCCAGCAGCTTGGGAACGAACACTGAAGCTTTCTTT. Translating it yields CASSLGTNTEAFF.

In the case of this clonotype: Little can be read into the size of this beta chain, an off-target read in a library designed for alpha chains. The CDR3: CASSSQGGTEAFF. Here the CDR3 DNA reads TGCGCCAGCAGCTCCCAGGGGGGCACTGAAGCTTTCTTT. This chain connects TRBV5-1 to TRBJ1-1; TRBD1 matches at 7 bases. Trimming cost V 3 bases and J 4 bases; bases outside gene matches: 3. Germline CDR1 and CDR2: SGHRS and YFSETQ. CDR3 size: 13 residues.

This clonotype was seen many times. This beta chain is a stray sequence in a library constructed for alpha chains; its clone size is not meaningful. The chain combines TRBV12-3 or TRBV12-4 with TRBJ2-7, with 7 bases fitting TRBD1. The CDR3 loop spans 13 amino acids. The trim removed 5 bases at V and 3 bases at J, leaving 4 bases unmatched. CDR3 region: CASSRGQFYEQYF. The CDR3 DNA reads TGTGCCAGCAGTCGGGGACAGTTCTACGAGCAGTACTTC.

This clonotype is categorized as medium-sized. Within a library made for alpha chains, this beta chain is off target, and its count is uninformative. The chain combines TRBV29-1 with TRBJ1-1; possibly TRBD1 for D (5 bases). V was shortened by 1 base and J by 2 bases, with 8 bases between the two germline ends. The CDR3 covers 13 residues. Germline V gene sequence: CDR1 SQVTM, CDR2 ANQGSEA. The DNA of the CDR3 is TGCAGCGTTGAAGTCCAGGGAAACACTGAAGCTTTCTTT. This codes for CSVEVQGNTEAFF.

Comments on this clonotype: The size of this beta chain means little, since it is a stray read in a library made for alpha chains. This rearrangement joins TRBV20-1 to TRBJ1-2; 7 bases agree with TRBD1. The CDR3 consists of 14 residues. Trimming removed 1 base from V and 2 bases from J; junction bases left unmatched: 4. CDR1 DFQATT and CDR2 SNEGSKA come from the germline V gene (reference sequence). The CDR3 region is CSARGSQGNYGYTF. CDR3 DNA sequence: TGCAGTGCTAGAGGATCACAGGGGAACTATGGCTACACCTTC.

In regard to this clonotype: The size of this beta chain means little, since it is a stray read in a library made for alpha chains. V gene TRBV30 combines with J gene TRBJ2-5; 9 bases are a match to TRBD2. This CDR3 contains 16 residues. Germline CDR1 and CDR2: GTSNPN and SVGIG (reference sequence). V was pared by 0 bases and J by 4 bases, with 9 bases of the junction left unmatched. The CDR3, as DNA: TGTGCCTGGAGTGTCCTAGCGGGGTGGCGGGGAGAGACCCAGTACTTC. This codes for CAWSVLAGWRGETQYF.

There are many counts of this clonotype. This beta chain is off target for a library built for alpha chains, so its abundance means little. The chain employs TRBV28 and TRBJ1-1; D is perhaps TRBD1 (5 bases). The germline V and J ends were trimmed by 7 bases and 7 bases, with 16 bases remaining between them. Germline V gives CDR1 MDHEN, CDR2 SYDVKM. The CDR3 is made up of 13 amino acids. CDR3 sequence (DNA): TGTGCCAGCAACAACGCAGGGTATGGTGAAGCTTTCTTT. Its protein is CASNNAGYGEAFF.

The table lists this clonotype with many counts. This beta chain is an unintended read in a library built for alpha chains; its size means little. The chain recombines TRBV29-1 with TRBJ2-7, with D maybe TRBD1 (5 bases). Germline V gene sequence: CDR1 SQVTM, CDR2 ANQGSEA. The length of the CDR3 is 11 residues. V lost 3 bases to trimming and J lost 3 bases, with 6 bases between them. The CDR3 spells CSVEDNYEQYF. CDR3 in DNA: TGCAGCGTTGAGGACAACTACGAGCAGTACTTC.

This clonotype has ten or more counts. This beta chain lies outside the target of a library built for alpha chains; its clone size means little. The V call is TRBV12-3 or TRBV12-4, the J call TRBJ1-2, with a possible D match to TRBD1 (5 bases). The V end lost 6 bases, the J end lost 7 bases, and 15 bases lay between the germline ends. The CDR3 loop spans 13 amino acids. The CDR3 region has the DNA TGTGCCAGCAGGAGTGGGGGGAAAGCTGGCTACACCTTC. Residues: CASRSGGKAGYTF.

This clonotype qualifies as medium-sized (0.01 to 0.1%). This beta chain came through as a stray read in a library set up for alpha chains, and its size says little. This chain links TRBV5-1 with TRBJ1-1, with D possibly TRBD1 on 6 matching bases. Germline V gene sequence: CDR1 SGHRS, CDR2 YFSETQ. There are 15 residues in the CDR3. V lost 6 bases and J 4 bases, leaving 19 bases between the germline ends. The CDR3 loop reads CASTRAVGASTEAFF. The CDR3 DNA is TGCGCCAGCACCCGAGCGGTGGGGGCGAGCACTGAAGCTTTCTTT.

This clonotype was seen ten or more times. This beta chain turned up in a library designed for alpha chains; as an off-target read, its abundance says little. This sequence joins TRBV7-6 and TRBJ1-2, with D perhaps matching TRBD1 (6 bases). Germline CDR1 SGHVS, CDR2 FNYEAQ. Trimming cost V 5 bases and J 5 bases, with 15 bases left between them. There are 14 residues in the CDR3. In DNA, the CDR3 is TGTGCCAGCAGCGCCCTGACAGGATCATATGGCTACACCTTC. Translating it yields CASSALTGSYGYTF.

The sample holds many counts of this clonotype. The size of this beta chain means little, since it is a stray read in a library made for alpha chains. The gene calls are TRBV19 and TRBJ2-1, with 13 bases that match TRBD2. V was pared by 5 bases and J by 4 bases, with 5 bases of the junction left unmatched. This CDR3 is 16 amino acids long. The germline gives CDR1 LNHDA, CDR2 SQIVND (reference sequence). The CDR3 coding sequence is TGTGCCAGTAGTTTTCTGACTAGCGGGGGGTACAATGAGCAGTTCTTC. As protein: CASSFLTSGGYNEQFF.

A note on this clonotype: A library made for alpha chains picked up this beta chain off target, so its size means little. The rearrangement uses TRBV5-1 and TRBJ2-1; 11 bases are a match to TRBD2. Germline V gene lookup returns CDR1 SGHRS and CDR2 YFSETQ. V lost 0 bases and J lost 7; bases outside the gene matches: 3. CDR3 length equals 15 residues. The CDR3 protein is CASSLGLAGKNEQFF. For the CDR3, the DNA is TGCGCCAGCAGCTTGGGACTAGCGGGAAAGAATGAGCAGTTCTTC.

This clonotype is labeled as medium-sized. This beta chain is a stray sequence in a library constructed for alpha chains; its clone size is not meaningful. The chain uses TRBV5-1 and TRBJ2-3; 13 bases agree with TRBD2. Looked up from germline, CDR1 is SGHRS and CDR2 is YFSETQ. CDR3 length: 16 amino acids. V was pared by 4 bases and J by 2 bases, with 4 bases of the junction left unmatched. Written as DNA, the CDR3 is TGCGCCAGCAGCGCGGGACTAGCGGGATTCACAGATACGCAGTATTTT. Protein sequence: CASSAGLAGFTDTQYF.

Regarding this clonotype: This beta chain came through as a stray read in a library set up for alpha chains, and its size says little. The chain links TRBV20-1 to TRBJ1-5; possibly TRBD1 for D (6 bases). Germline CDR1 DFQATT, CDR2 SNEGSKA (reference sequence). Trimming pared 3 bases from V and 5 bases from J, leaving 14 bases between. This CDR3 has 14 amino acids. In DNA, the CDR3 is TGCAGTGCTAGCAATTTACAGGGAGATCAGCCCCAGCATTTT. Translating it yields CSASNLQGDQPQHF.

Within the sample, this clonotype is medium-sized (0.01 to 0.1%). This beta chain slipped into a library made for alpha chains as a stray read, so its size is not meaningful. This chain connects TRBV20-1 to TRBJ2-3, with no clear D. The germline V gene has CDR1 DFQATT and CDR2 SNEGSKA (reference sequence). Trimming pared 0 bases from V and 0 bases from J, leaving 10 bases between. The CDR3 is made up of 15 amino acids. The CDR3 protein is CSARDLRNSTDTQYF. The CDR3 DNA reads as TGCAGTGCTAGAGATCTTAGGAATAGCACAGATACGCAGTATTTT.

This clonotype has at least ten counts. As an off-target read in a library built for alpha chains, this beta chain has a frequency of little significance. The chain joins TRBV12-3 or TRBV12-4 to TRBJ1-2, with D possibly TRBD1 on 5 matching bases. V was clipped by 5 bases and J by 1 base, with 11 bases between them. The CDR3 is 14 amino acids. CDR3 residues: CASSRDGNNYGYTF. The CDR3 DNA follows: TGTGCCAGCAGTAGGGACGGAAATAACTATGGCTACACCTTC.